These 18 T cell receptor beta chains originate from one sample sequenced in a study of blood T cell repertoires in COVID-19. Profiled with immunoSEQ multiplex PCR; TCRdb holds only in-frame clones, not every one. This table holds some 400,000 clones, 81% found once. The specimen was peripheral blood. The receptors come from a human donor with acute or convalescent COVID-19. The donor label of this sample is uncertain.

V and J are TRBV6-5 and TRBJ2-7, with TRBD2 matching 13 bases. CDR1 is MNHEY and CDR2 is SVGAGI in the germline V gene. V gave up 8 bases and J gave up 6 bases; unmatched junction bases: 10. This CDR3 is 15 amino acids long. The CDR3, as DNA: TGTGCCAGCCACCCCCGCACTAGCGGGAGGGCCGAGCAGTACTTC. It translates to CASHPRTSGRAEQYF.

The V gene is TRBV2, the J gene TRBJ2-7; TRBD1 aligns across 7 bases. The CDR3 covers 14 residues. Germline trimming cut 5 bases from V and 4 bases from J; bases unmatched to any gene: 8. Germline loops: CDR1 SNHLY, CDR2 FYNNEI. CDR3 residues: CASSSRQGEYEQYF. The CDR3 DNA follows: TGTGCCAGCAGTTCTAGGCAGGGGGAATACGAGCAGTACTTC. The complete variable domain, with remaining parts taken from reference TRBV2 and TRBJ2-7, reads EPEVTQTPSHQVTQMGQEVILRCVPISNHLYFYWYRQILGQKVEFLVSFYNNEISEKSEIFDDQFSVERPDGSNFTLKIRSTKLEDSAMYFCASSSRQGEYEQYFGPGTRLTVT.

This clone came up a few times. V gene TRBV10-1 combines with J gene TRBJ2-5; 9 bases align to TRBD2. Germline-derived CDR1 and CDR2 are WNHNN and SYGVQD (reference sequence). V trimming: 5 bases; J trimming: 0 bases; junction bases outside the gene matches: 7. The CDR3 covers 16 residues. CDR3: CASSFPTSGYQETQYF. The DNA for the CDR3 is TGCGCCAGCAGTTTCCCTACTAGCGGGTACCAAGAGACCCAGTACTTC.

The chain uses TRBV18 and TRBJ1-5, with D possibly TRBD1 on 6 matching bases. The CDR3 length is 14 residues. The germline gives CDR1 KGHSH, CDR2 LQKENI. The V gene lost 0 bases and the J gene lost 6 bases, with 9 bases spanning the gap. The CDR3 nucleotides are TGTGCCAGCTCACCACCAACAGGGAGTCAGCCCCAGCATTTT. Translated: CASSPPTGSQPQHF. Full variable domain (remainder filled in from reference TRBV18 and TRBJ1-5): NAGVMQNPRHLVRRRGQEARLRCSPMKGHSHVYWYRQLPEEGLKFMVYLQKENIIDESGMPKERFSAEFPKEGPSILRIQQVVRGDSAAYFCASSPPTGSQPQHFGDGTRLSIL.

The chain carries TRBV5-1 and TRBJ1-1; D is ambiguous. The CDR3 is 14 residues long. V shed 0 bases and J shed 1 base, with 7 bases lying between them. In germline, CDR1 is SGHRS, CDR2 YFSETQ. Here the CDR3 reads CASSLVAQNTEAFF. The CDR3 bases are TGCGCCAGCAGCTTGGTGGCACAGAACACTGAAGCTTTCTTT.

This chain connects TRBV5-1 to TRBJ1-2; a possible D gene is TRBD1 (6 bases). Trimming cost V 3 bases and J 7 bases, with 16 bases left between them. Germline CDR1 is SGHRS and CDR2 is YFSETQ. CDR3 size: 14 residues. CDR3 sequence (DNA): TGCGCCAGCAGCTATGGGACATTTGGCGGTGGCTACACCTTC. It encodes CASSYGTFGGGYTF.

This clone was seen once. CDR3: CASSFGGTSNQPQHF. In nucleotides, the CDR3 is TGTGCCAGCAGTTTCGGAGGGACGAGCAATCAGCCCCAGCATTTT. V is TRBV27 and J is TRBJ1-5; the D gene is possibly TRBD1 (5 bases). The V gene's germline CDR1 is MNHEY and CDR2 SMNVEV (reference sequence). The CDR3 is 15 residues long. Trimming left V 3 bases short and J 1 base short, with 10 bases between.

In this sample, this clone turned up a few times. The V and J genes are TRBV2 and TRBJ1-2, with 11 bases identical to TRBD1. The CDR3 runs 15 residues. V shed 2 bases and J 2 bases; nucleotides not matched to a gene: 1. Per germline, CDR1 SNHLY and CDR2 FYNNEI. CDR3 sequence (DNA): TGTGCCAGCAGTGAAAGGACAGGGGGCAACTATGGCTACACCTTC. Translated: CASSERTGGNYGYTF.

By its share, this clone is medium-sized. The CDR3 reads CASSLETAGTVETQYF. The DNA for the CDR3 is TGTGCCAGCTCGCTAGAAACGGCGGGGACGGTAGAGACCCAGTACTTC. This sequence joins TRBV18 and TRBJ2-5; TRBD2 is a possible D gene (6 bases). The germline V gene has CDR1 KGHSH and CDR2 LQKENI. This CDR3 has 16 residues. Deletions cut 6 bases from V and 4 bases from J, with 21 bases between.

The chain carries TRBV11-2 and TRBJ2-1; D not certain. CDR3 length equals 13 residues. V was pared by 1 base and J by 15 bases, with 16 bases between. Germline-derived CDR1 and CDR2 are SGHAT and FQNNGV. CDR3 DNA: TGTGCCAGCAGCTTAGGCGGTAGGCGAAATGGGTTCTTC. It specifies CASSLGGRRNGFF.

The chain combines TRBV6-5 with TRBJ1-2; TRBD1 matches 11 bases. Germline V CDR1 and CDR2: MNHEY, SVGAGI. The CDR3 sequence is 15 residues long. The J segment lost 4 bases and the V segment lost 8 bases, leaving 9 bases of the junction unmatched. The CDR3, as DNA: TGTGCCAGCGGAGTCCTAGGGACAGGGGGCTATGGCTACACCTTC. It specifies CASGVLGTGGYGYTF.

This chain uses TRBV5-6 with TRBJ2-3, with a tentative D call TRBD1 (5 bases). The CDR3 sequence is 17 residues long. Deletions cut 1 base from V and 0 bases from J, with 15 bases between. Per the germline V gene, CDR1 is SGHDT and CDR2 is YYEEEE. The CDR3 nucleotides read TGTGCCAGCAGCTTGTCGGTTGCTGGGGCTAGCACAGATACGCAGTATTTT. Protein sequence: CASSLSVAGASTDTQYF.

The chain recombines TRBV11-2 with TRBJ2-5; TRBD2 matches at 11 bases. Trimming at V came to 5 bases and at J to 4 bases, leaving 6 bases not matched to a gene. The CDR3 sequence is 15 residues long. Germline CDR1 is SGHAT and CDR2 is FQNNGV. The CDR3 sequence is CASSQTGTSGETQYF. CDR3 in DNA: TGTGCCAGCAGCCAAACCGGGACTAGCGGAGAGACCCAGTACTTC.

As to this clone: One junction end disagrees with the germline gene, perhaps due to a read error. CDR3 sequence reads: CASSLEYGSSGNTIYF. In DNA form, the CDR3 reads TGTGCCAGCAGTTTGGAGTACGGGAGCTCTGGAAACACCATATATTTT. J is TRBJ1-3 and V is TRBV5-5; D is unresolved. Germline V gene data show CDR1 as SGHKS and CDR2 as YYEKEE (reference sequence). The CDR3 runs 16 residues.

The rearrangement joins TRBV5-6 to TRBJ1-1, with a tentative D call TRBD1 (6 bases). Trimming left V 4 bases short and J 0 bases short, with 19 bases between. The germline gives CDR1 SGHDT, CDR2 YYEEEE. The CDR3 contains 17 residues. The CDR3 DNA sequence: TGTGCCAGCAGCCGGGGGGGCAGGACGTCCATGAACACTGAAGCTTTCTTT. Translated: CASSRGGRTSMNTEAFF.

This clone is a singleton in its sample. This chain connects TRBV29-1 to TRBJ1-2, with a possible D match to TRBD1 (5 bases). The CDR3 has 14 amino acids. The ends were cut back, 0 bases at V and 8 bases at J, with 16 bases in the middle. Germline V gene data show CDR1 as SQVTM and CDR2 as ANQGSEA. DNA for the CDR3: TGCAGCGTTGAAGATCGGTGGCAGGGTGACGGCTACACCTTC. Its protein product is CSVEDRWQGDGYTF.

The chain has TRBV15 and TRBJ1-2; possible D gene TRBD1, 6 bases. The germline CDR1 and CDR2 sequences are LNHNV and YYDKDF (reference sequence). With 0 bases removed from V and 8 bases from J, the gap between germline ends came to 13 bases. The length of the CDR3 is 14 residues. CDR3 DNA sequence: TGTGCCACCAGCAGAGATCCAGGGGTAGCAGGCTACACCTTC. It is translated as CATSRDPGVAGYTF. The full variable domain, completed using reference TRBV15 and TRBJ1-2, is DAMVIQNPRYQVTQFGKPVTLSCSQTLNHNVMYWYQQKSSQAPKLLFHYYDKDFNNEADTPDNFQSRRPNTSFCFLDIRSPGLGDTAMYLCATSRDPGVAGYTFGSGTRLTVV.

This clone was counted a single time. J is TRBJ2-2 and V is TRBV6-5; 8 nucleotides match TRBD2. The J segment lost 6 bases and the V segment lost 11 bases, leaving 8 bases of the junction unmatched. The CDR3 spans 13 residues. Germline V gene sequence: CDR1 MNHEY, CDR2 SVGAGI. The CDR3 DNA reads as TGTGCCCCCCAGCGGGAGAGGGCCGGGGAGCTGTTTTTT. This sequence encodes CAPQRERAGELFF.